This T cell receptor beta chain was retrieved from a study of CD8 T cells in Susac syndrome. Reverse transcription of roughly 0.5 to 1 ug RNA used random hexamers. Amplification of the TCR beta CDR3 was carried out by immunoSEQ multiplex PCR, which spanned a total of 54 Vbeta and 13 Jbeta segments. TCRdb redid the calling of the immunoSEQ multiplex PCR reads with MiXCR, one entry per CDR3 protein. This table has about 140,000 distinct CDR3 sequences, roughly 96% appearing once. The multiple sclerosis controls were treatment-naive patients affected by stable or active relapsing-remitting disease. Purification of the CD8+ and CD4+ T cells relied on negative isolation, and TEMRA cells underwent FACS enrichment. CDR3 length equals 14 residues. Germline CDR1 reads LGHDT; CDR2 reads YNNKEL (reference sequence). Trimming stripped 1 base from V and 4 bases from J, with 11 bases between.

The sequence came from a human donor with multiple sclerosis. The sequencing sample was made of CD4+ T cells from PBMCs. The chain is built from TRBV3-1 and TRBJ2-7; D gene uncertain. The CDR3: CASSQGLGLYEQYF. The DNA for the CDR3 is TGTGCCAGCAGCCAAGGTTTGGGGTTATACGAGCAGTACTTC.